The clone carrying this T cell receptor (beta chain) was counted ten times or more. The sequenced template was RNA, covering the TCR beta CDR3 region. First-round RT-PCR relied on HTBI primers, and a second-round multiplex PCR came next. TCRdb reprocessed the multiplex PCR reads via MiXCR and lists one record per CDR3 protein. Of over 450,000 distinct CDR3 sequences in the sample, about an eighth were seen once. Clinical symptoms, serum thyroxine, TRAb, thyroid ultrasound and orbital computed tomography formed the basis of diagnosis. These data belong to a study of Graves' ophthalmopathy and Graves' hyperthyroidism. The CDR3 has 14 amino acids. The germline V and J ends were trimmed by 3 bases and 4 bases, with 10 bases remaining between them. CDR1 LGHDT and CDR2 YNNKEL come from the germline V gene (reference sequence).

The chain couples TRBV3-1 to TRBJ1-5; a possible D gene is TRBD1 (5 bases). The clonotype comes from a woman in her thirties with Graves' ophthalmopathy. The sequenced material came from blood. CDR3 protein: CASSQLAGNQPQHF. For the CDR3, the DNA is TGTGCCAGCAGCCAGTTAGCAGGGAATCAGCCCCAGCATTTT.